A single sample is the source of the 9 T cell receptor beta chains below, sequenced in a study of tumor-infiltrating lymphocytes in primary liver carcinoma. TCR beta cDNA was made from 450 to 600 ng total RNA with a constant-region primer. Three-round nested multiplex PCR performed with slightly modified ARM-PCR produced the TCR beta libraries. Two initial PCR rounds of 10 to 11 cycles each paired TRBV1-TRBV30 forward primers with a C-beta reverse primer. TCRdb used MiXCR to reprocess the multiplex PCR reads, holding one entry per CDR3 protein. The data show about 120,000 distinct CDR3 sequences, roughly 70% seen once. Joint extraction of RNA and DNA used about 17-31 mg of bulk tissue that was unsorted. What was sequenced was tumor-adjacent normal liver tissue. The receptors derive from a woman aged 55-75 years with primary liver carcinoma and hepatitis B virus infection.

About this clonotype: At one of its ends the junction is not consistent with the germline gene, which may arise from a read error. This rearrangement joins TRBV5-6 to TRBJ2-6, with 11 nucleotides matching TRBD2. CDR3 length equals 19 residues. From germline, CDR1 is SGHDT and CDR2 YYEEEE. The CDR3 DNA follows: TGTGCCAGCAGCTCGGAGACTAGCGGGACCCTCTCTGGGGCCAACGTCCTGCCTTTC. Translation gives CASSSETSGTLSGANVLPF.

V and J are TRBV12-3 or TRBV12-4 and TRBJ2-1, with TRBD2 identical over 11 bases. V trimming: 2 bases; J trimming: 10 bases; junction bases outside the gene matches: 13. CDR3 length equals 17 residues. The CDR3 region has the DNA TGTGCCAGCAGTTTATTCCTCGGGACTAGCGGTCGACGGGAGCAGTTCTTC. This gives the protein CASSLFLGTSGRREQFF.

As concerns this clonotype: Here the CDR3 omits its conserved ending phenylalanine or tryptophan, so a read error is the likely source. This chain uses TRBV7-8 with TRBJ1-6, with TRBD1 as a possible D gene (5 bases). The V and J ends lost 1 base and 8 bases respectively, with 12 bases between them. CDR1 SGHVS and CDR2 FQNEAQ come from the germline V gene. There are 15 residues in the CDR3. The CDR3 sequence: CASSLERTLHSPLHS. CDR3 sequence (DNA): TGTGCCAGCAGCTTAGAAAGGACACTGCATTCACCCCTCCACTCT.

V is TRBV19 and J is TRBJ2-2; TRBD1 might be the D (6 bases). CDR1 and CDR2 (germline): LNHDA, SQIVND (reference sequence). The CDR3 contains 13 residues. V lost 11 bases and J 1 base, leaving 11 bases between the germline ends. This CDR3 is CALEGQNTGELFF. The CDR3 DNA reads TGTGCCCTTGAGGGACAGAACACCGGGGAGCTGTTTTTT.

V usage is TRBV28 and J usage is TRBJ2-3; 11 bases agree with TRBD1. The CDR3 has 17 residues. The germline V gene encodes CDR1 MDHEN and CDR2 SYDVKM. Germline trimming cut 2 bases from V and 6 bases from J; bases unmatched to any gene: 10. CDR3 bases: TGTGCCAGCAGTTTAAATATGGACAGGGGGCAGGAGGATACGCAGTATTTT. This encodes CASSLNMDRGQEDTQYF.

In this sample, this clonotype turned up many times. The chain carries TRBV6-5 and TRBJ2-5, with D perhaps given as TRBD1 or TRBD2 (6 bases each). Deletions cut 5 bases from V and 5 bases from J, with 18 bases between. Germline V CDR1 and CDR2: MNHEY, SVGAGI. The CDR3 sequence is 15 residues long. CDR3 amino acids: CASSNRAGGTETQYF. For the CDR3, the DNA is TGTGCCAGCAGTAACAGGGCTGGGGGGACCGAGACCCAGTACTTC.

Points on this clonotype: One junction end disagrees with the germline gene, perhaps due to a read error. The rearrangement uses TRBV11-2 and TRBJ2-1; D possibly corresponds to TRBD2 (5 bases). Germline V gene sequence: CDR1 SGHAT, CDR2 FQNNGV. This CDR3 comprises 16 residues. CDR3 DNA sequence: TGTGCCAGCAGCCGACTAAACCCCAAGGGTGCCAATGAGCAATTCTTC. Residues: CASSRLNPKGANEQFF.

Comments on this clonotype: A much larger clone is a single base away; this may be a read error. The V gene is TRBV28, the J gene TRBJ1-5; 8 nucleotides agree with TRBD1. CDR3 size: 14 residues. Germline V lookup: CDR1 MDHEN, CDR2 SYDVKM. The CDR3 loop is CVSRRQGRDQPQHF. CDR3 coding DNA: TGTGTCAGCAGAAGACAGGGGCGCGATCAGCCCCAGCATTTT.

Comments on this clonotype: One end of the junction is discordant with germline, which a read error may explain. V is TRBV12-3 or TRBV12-4 and J is TRBJ1-5; D gene unclear. This CDR3 has 14 residues. Here the CDR3 reads CASSPRRSNQHQHF. The CDR3 coding sequence is TGTGCTAGCAGTCCCCGACGGTCCAATCAGCACCAGCATTTT.